The TCR beta chain described here comes from a study of T cell changes during pregnancy in multiple sclerosis. The method was immunoSEQ multiplex PCR; TCRdb's version includes in-frame clones alone and lacks a portion of them. Among 58,000 or so clones listed, 85% to 95% were seen once. The CDR3 has 19 amino acids. CDR1 SGDLS and CDR2 YYNGEE come from the germline V gene. Losses at the gene ends were 1 base for V and 0 bases for J; bases not matched to a gene: 8. The receptor's source is a female donor with multiple sclerosis, enrolled in a pregnancy study. The sample in question was CD4+ T cells from peripheral blood mononuclear cells, obtained in the third trimester of pregnancy. V gene TRBV9 combines with J gene TRBJ2-6; TRBD1 matches at 9 bases. The CDR3: CASSVPRQGVLSGANVLTF. The CDR3 coding sequence is TGTGCCAGCAGCGTACCACGACAGGGGGTTCTCTCTGGGGCCAACGTCCTGACTTTC.